A single sample is the source of the 29 T cell receptor beta chains below, sequenced in a study of blood T cell repertoires in COVID-19. Only in-frame clones appear in the TCRdb table, and some are missing; sequencing was by immunoSEQ multiplex PCR. The table includes 300,000 to 450,000 clones, approximately 80% detected once. Sequencing was carried out using peripheral blood. The source is a human donor with acute or convalescent COVID-19. The donor label of this sample is uncertain.

In nucleotides, the CDR3 is TGTGCCAGCAGCCAGGCCCTACTAGCGGGAGACACAGATACGCAGTATTTT. This sequence encodes CASSQALLAGDTDTQYF. V usage is TRBV3-1 (or the pseudogene TRBV3-2) and J usage is TRBJ2-3, with TRBD2 matching 11 bases. This CDR3 is 17 amino acids long. In germline, CDR1 is LGHDT, CDR2 YNNKEL (reference sequence). Unmatched junction bases numbered 7, after V lost 3 bases and J lost 2 bases.

V usage is TRBV30 and J usage is TRBJ1-1; tentatively, D is TRBD1 (5 bases). The V and J ends lost 8 bases and 4 bases respectively, with 17 bases between them. CDR3 size: 13 residues. In germline, CDR1 is GTSNPN, CDR2 SVGIG (reference sequence). DNA for the CDR3: TGTGCCGGGGATAGGCAGGGAATCACTGAAGCTTTCTTT. This encodes CAGDRQGITEAFF.

The chain combines TRBV13 with TRBJ2-7; perhaps TRBD1 as D (6 bases). Trimming pared 3 bases from V and 1 base from J, leaving 10 bases between. This CDR3 has 14 amino acids. CDR1 and CDR2 from the germline V gene are PRHDT and FYEKMQ (reference sequence). CDR3 in amino acids: CASSLNRVSYEQYF. The DNA of the CDR3 is TGTGCCAGCAGCTTGAACAGGGTTTCCTACGAGCAGTACTTC.

This chain links TRBV30 with TRBJ1-2, with D possibly matching TRBD1 (5 bases). Germline-derived CDR1 and CDR2 are GTSNPN and SVGIG (reference sequence). This CDR3 has 11 residues. V lost 1 base and J lost 7, with 7 bases in between. The CDR3 DNA reads as TGTGCCTGGAGTGCTGGGGCTGGCTACACCTTC. Translated: CAWSAGAGYTF.

The gene calls are TRBV7-9 and TRBJ1-1, with 10 positions matching TRBD1. The V and J ends lost 5 bases and 6 bases, in that order; junction bases with no gene match: 9. The CDR3 runs 15 residues. Per germline, CDR1 SEHNR and CDR2 FQNEAQ (reference sequence). In nucleotides, the CDR3 is TGTGCCAGCAGCCCGGGGGGGACAGGGGCTCCTGAAGCTTTCTTT. Translation: CASSPGGTGAPEAFF.

This clone was detected once. The chain links TRBV28 to TRBJ2-1; a possible D gene is TRBD2 (5 bases). Deletions cut 3 bases from V and 9 bases from J, with 6 bases between. The germline CDR1 and CDR2 sequences are MDHEN and SYDVKM. The CDR3 sequence is 11 residues long. The CDR3 sequence: CASSFSVEQFF. The DNA of the CDR3 is TGTGCCAGCAGTTTTAGCGTTGAGCAGTTCTTC.

This clone came up once. This chain joins TRBV5-1 and TRBJ2-7, with 10 bases aligning to TRBD2. J lost 4 bases, V lost 1 base, and 2 bases had no gene match. Looked up from germline, CDR1 is SGHRS and CDR2 is YFSETQ. The CDR3 spans 14 residues. Written as DNA, the CDR3 is TGCGCCAGCAGCTTGACTAGCGGGGCATACGAGCAGTACTTC. Translation gives CASSLTSGAYEQYF.

The chain joins TRBV5-1 to TRBJ1-2, with D possibly TRBD1 on 5 matching bases. Deletions cut 4 bases from V and 1 base from J, with 14 bases between. The CDR3 is 15 amino acids. Germline values: CDR1 SGHRS, CDR2 YFSETQ. CDR3 loop: CASSTGDNNNYGYTF. CDR3 sequence (DNA): TGCGCCAGCAGCACGGGGGATAACAATAACTATGGCTACACCTTC.

The rearrangement uses TRBV6-2 or TRBV6-3 and TRBJ2-7, with D unclear. CDR3 length: 15 amino acids. Germline CDR1 MNHEY, CDR2 SVGEGT. V was cut by 0 bases and J by 7 bases, with 16 bases left in between. The chain's CDR3 is CASSYSNSPQTEQYF. CDR3 in DNA: TGTGCCAGCAGTTACTCGAATTCCCCCCAAACTGAGCAGTACTTC.

The J gene is TRBJ1-3, the V gene TRBV5-6; D not resolved. With 0 bases removed from V and 2 bases from J, the gap between germline ends came to 12 bases. Germline CDR1 SGHDT, CDR2 YYEEEE. There are 16 residues in the CDR3. The CDR3 DNA follows: TGTGCCAGCAGCTTGGTTTTGAGCAGGACTGGAAACACCATATATTTT. Translated, it gives CASSLVLSRTGNTIYF.

This chain uses TRBV6-5 with TRBJ1-1, with D tentatively TRBD1 (5 bases). V lost 4 bases and J lost 4, with 16 bases in between. The germline gives CDR1 MNHEY, CDR2 SVGAGI. This CDR3 has 15 residues. DNA for the CDR3: TGTGCCAGCAGTTTTGTGGGGGGATCGGGCACTGAAGCTTTCTTT. Translating gives CASSFVGGSGTEAFF.

The chain couples TRBV2 to TRBJ1-2; the match to TRBD1 covers 9 bases. Trimming removed 3 bases from V and 4 bases from J; junction bases left unmatched: 3. Per the germline V gene, CDR1 is SNHLY and CDR2 is FYNNEI. This CDR3 contains 14 residues. CDR3 region: CASSEGQGLYGYTF. CDR3 DNA: TGTGCCAGCAGTGAGGGACAGGGCCTCTATGGCTACACCTTC.

V usage is TRBV19 and J usage is TRBJ1-5; D remains ambiguous. With 2 bases removed from V and 2 bases from J, the gap between germline ends came to 10 bases. The CDR3 covers 15 residues. The germline V gene encodes CDR1 LNHDA and CDR2 SQIVND (reference sequence). The CDR3 reads CASSIQSFGNQPQHF. CDR3 coding DNA: TGTGCCAGTAGTATACAGTCATTCGGCAATCAGCCCCAGCATTTT.

In DNA, the CDR3 is TGTGCCAGCTCACCAAGGACAGACGACTATAATTCACCCCTCCACTTT. It is translated as CASSPRTDDYNSPLHF. The chain recombines TRBV18 with TRBJ1-6; maybe TRBD1 (6 bases). Trimming shortened V by 2 bases and J by 3 bases, and 11 bases separated the two germline ends. The CDR3 contains 16 residues. Germline-derived CDR1 and CDR2 are KGHSH and LQKENI.

The DNA for the CDR3 is TGTGCCAGCAGCTCTAACCGGGACTTCAATGAGCAGTTCTTC. It specifies CASSSNRDFNEQFF. The chain uses TRBV7-8 and TRBJ2-1; D is possibly TRBD2 (6 bases). Germline V gives CDR1 SGHVS, CDR2 FQNEAQ. V lost 4 bases and J lost 6, with 13 bases in between. This CDR3 is built from 14 residues.

The rearrangement joins TRBV2 to TRBJ1-6; 8 bases match TRBD1. The CDR3 runs to 15 residues. The V gene's germline CDR1 is SNHLY and CDR2 FYNNEI. Trimming took 4 bases from V and 5 from J; bases not matched to a gene: 4. CDR3 protein: CASSGDRINNSPLHF. In DNA form, the CDR3 reads TGTGCCAGCAGTGGGGACAGGATTAATAATTCACCCCTCCACTTT.

This clone was observed once. V is TRBV5-1 and J is TRBJ1-3; no clear D. The V gene's germline CDR1 is SGHRS and CDR2 YFSETQ. V shed 4 bases and J shed 0 bases, with 14 bases lying between them. The CDR3 is 16 residues long. The CDR3 spells CASSLLSGSSGNTIYF. The CDR3 nucleotides read TGCGCCAGCAGCCTGCTTTCGGGTAGCTCTGGAAACACCATATATTTT.

This sequence joins TRBV24-1 and TRBJ2-7, with D possibly matching TRBD2 (6 bases). Germline lookup yields CDR1 KGHDR and CDR2 SFDVKD. The V end was cut by 7 bases, the J end by 0 bases, with 12 bases between. The CDR3 runs to 14 residues. For the CDR3, the DNA is TGTGCCACCAGGGGGGGTAGGAGCTCCTACGAGCAGTACTTC. This codes for CATRGGRSSYEQYF.

The chain joins TRBV7-8 to TRBJ2-7, with 7 bases identical to TRBD2. The ends lost 2 bases at V and 3 bases at J; junction bases unmatched: 13. Per the germline V gene, CDR1 is SGHVS and CDR2 is FQNEAQ. The length of the CDR3 is 17 residues. The chain's CDR3 is CASSLMERGSTLYEQYF. The DNA of the CDR3 is TGTGCCAGCAGCTTAATGGAGCGGGGATCAACACTCTACGAGCAGTACTTC.

CDR3 sequence: CASSFYGRQGDQPQHF. DNA for the CDR3: TGTGCCAGCAGCTTTTATGGCCGACAGGGCGATCAGCCCCAGCATTTT. V is TRBV7-9 and J is TRBJ1-5, with 7 nucleotides matching TRBD1. V lost 3 bases and J lost 5; bases outside the gene matches: 10. The CDR3 is made up of 16 amino acids. CDR1 is SEHNR and CDR2 is FQNEAQ in the germline V gene (reference sequence).

CDR3 nucleotide sequence: TGTGCCAGCAGCCAAGATGCGGGACATACGCAGTATTTT. This translates into CASSQDAGHTQYF. The J gene is TRBJ2-3, the V gene TRBV4-2; D is perhaps TRBD2 (6 bases). The CDR3 covers 13 residues. Germline-derived CDR1 and CDR2 are LGHNA and YNFKEQ. Trimming left V 0 bases short and J 7 bases short, with 8 bases between.

The chain is built from TRBV12-3 or TRBV12-4 and TRBJ1-3, with 7 bases aligning to TRBD1. The CDR3 runs to 13 residues. With 6 bases clipped from V and 9 bases from J, the junction kept 8 bases outside the gene matches. The CDR3 DNA reads TGTGCCAGCAGGAAGACAGGGACGAGCACCATATATTTT. Residues: CASRKTGTSTIYF.

The CDR3 DNA is TGTGCCAGCAGTTCCATCAGGGGTTTGGCGGGTGAAGCTTTCTTT. Translation: CASSSIRGLAGEAFF. The chain employs TRBV28 and TRBJ1-1; possible D gene TRBD1, 6 bases. Germline V gene data show CDR1 as MDHEN and CDR2 as SYDVKM. The V and J ends lost 4 bases and 7 bases respectively, with 19 bases between them. This CDR3 has 15 residues.

This clone has a single count. The chain uses TRBV7-8 and TRBJ2-7; D gene unclear. Between the trimmed V and J ends, which lost 5 bases and 5 bases, there was a span of 10 bases. Germline CDR1 is SGHVS and CDR2 is FQNEAQ. This CDR3 spans 12 amino acids. The DNA for the CDR3 is TGTGCCAGCAGCCGACAAACAAACGAGCAGTACTTC. It specifies CASSRQTNEQYF.

The chain carries TRBV7-8 and TRBJ2-1; 10 bases fit TRBD1. The ends lost 5 bases at V and 1 base at J; junction bases unmatched: 14. CDR3 size: 19 residues. The germline V gene encodes CDR1 SGHVS and CDR2 FQNEAQ. CDR3 sequence reads: CASSRRVPGQGYSYNEQFF. CDR3 in DNA: TGTGCCAGCAGCCGGCGGGTTCCGGGACAGGGGTATTCCTACAATGAGCAGTTCTTC. Based on the CDR3 plus reference TRBV7-8 and TRBJ2-1, the full variable domain is GAGVSQSPRYKVAKRGQDVALRCDPISGHVSLFWYQQALGQGPEFLTYFQNEAQLDKSGLPSDRFFAERPEGSVSTLKIQRTQQEDSAVYLCASSRRVPGQGYSYNEQFFGPGTRLTVL.

The rearrangement joins TRBV27 to TRBJ1-1, with TRBD1 as a possible D gene (6 bases). CDR1 is MNHEY and CDR2 is SMNVEV in the germline V gene (reference sequence). V lost 3 bases and J lost 4, with 12 bases in between. This CDR3 is built from 14 residues. Here the CDR3 reads CASSLNRVVTEAFF. The CDR3 nucleotides read TGTGCCAGCAGTTTGAACAGGGTCGTCACTGAAGCTTTCTTT.

The V and J genes are TRBV19 and TRBJ2-2; D possibly corresponds to TRBD2 (6 bases). This CDR3 comprises 15 residues. Germline-derived CDR1 and CDR2 are LNHDA and SQIVND (reference sequence). V was clipped by 7 bases and J by 7 bases, with 19 bases between them. The CDR3 loop reads CASMGGGLWVGELFF. The CDR3, as DNA: TGTGCCAGTATGGGGGGAGGACTGTGGGTCGGGGAGCTGTTTTTT.

The table lists this clone with a count of one. The chain joins TRBV5-1 to TRBJ1-4; 8 bases fit TRBD1. The CDR3 runs to 17 residues. The V gene's germline CDR1 is SGHRS and CDR2 YFSETQ. Trimming removed 10 bases from V and 0 bases from J; junction bases left unmatched: 14. CDR3 sequence reads: CALQGAPPPSTNEKLFF. DNA for the CDR3: TGCGCCCTCCAGGGGGCGCCCCCCCCCTCAACTAATGAAAAACTGTTTTTT.

The V and J genes are TRBV5-1 and TRBJ2-7, with D uncertain. From germline, CDR1 is SGHRS and CDR2 YFSETQ. V was trimmed by 2 bases and J by 0 bases, leaving 9 bases between them. This CDR3 is built from 14 residues. CDR3 region: CASSFLLSSYEQYF. DNA for the CDR3: TGCGCCAGCAGCTTTTTGCTGAGCTCCTACGAGCAGTACTTC.